Included here is one T cell receptor beta chain sequence, with context. The sample holds many counts of this clonotype. Its target antigen remains unknown. No qualities accompany the bases; no much larger clone lies one base away. Including the terminal cysteine and phenylalanine, the CDR3 comprises 13 residues. Of all the DNA, just the CDR3 is kept, 39 bases in frame from base 1. Trimming at the junction amounts to 4 bases on V and 2 bases on J, and the germline ends lie 8 bases apart. CDR1 and CDR2, looked up from the germline V gene, are SNHLY and FYNNEI. The data were obtained in a study of T cells in Graves' hyperthyroidism and ophthalmopathy (dated by TCRdb to between 2017 and 2020). The study in broad terms: Peripheral blood was collected at initial diagnosis, before any treatment. To identify distinguishing TCR V-J signatures, a discovery cohort of around 98 patients was used, comprising 40 to 45 with Graves' ophthalmopathy and 57 with stable Graves' hyperthyroidism. Prospective prediction of ophthalmopathy was tested in an independent validation cohort consisting of roughly 19 hyperthyroidism patients and more than 15 patients who later progressed to ophthalmopathy. The 90 to 100 discovery patients were randomly divided into training and test sets at a 7:3 ratio. In addition, the study compared T-cell repertoires in thyroid tissue and in blood from several Graves' hyperthyroidism patients. After blood sampling, hyperthyroidism patients were treated with methimazole at a starting dose of 30 mg daily, and ophthalmopathy patients were treated with high-dose intravenous methylprednisolone. The paper reports TCR Vbeta CDR3 sequencing of approximately 130 peripheral blood samples: 43 ophthalmopathy, under 80 hyperthyroidism and 17 progressor patients.

Moderately to severely active disease, a Clinical Activity Score of at least 3, a NOSPECS grade of at least 4, and a duration under 3 months were present in ophthalmopathy patients. Any patient with an uncontrolled infection, another autoimmune disease, pregnancy or lactation was excluded. Diagnoses were established on the basis of clinical symptoms, serum thyroxine and TRAb, thyroid ultrasound, and orbital computed tomography. PBMCs were separated from about 10 ml of fresh peripheral blood using Ficoll-Paque density gradient centrifugation. Total RNA was extracted with Trizol reagent, and quality was checked on an Agilent 2100 Bioanalyzer. General conclusions and limits of the study: Sample size was not statistically predetermined, and investigators were not blinded to group allocation. Most expanded thyroid clonotypes (frequency above 0.001) were also found in blood, which suggests that blood repertoires may mirror thyroid immune responses. In validation, the model predicted progression to ophthalmopathy with 55% to 71% sensitivity and over 72% specificity, a median of 6.5 months before onset. Ophthalmopathy was separated from stable hyperthyroidism by a 13 V-J signature model, with over 85% sensitivity and approximately 84% specificity obtained in cross-validation and 80%/75% obtained in testing.

The TCR beta CDR3 regions were amplified from RNA transcripts. The TCR CDR3 was subjected to a first round of RT-PCR using the HTBI primer set and the Qiagen OneStep RT-PCR kit. A second multiplex PCR round built the libraries, followed by size selection and purification. Libraries were sequenced paired-end with 100 bp reads on an Illumina HiSeq2000. As for the original processing: Raw data were processed with SOAPnuke, discarding reads with adapters, uncalled bases, mean Phred below 15, or no exact constant-primer or identifier match. High-quality paired reads were merged using COPE v1.2.5, and each unique nucleotide sequence was defined as a clonotype. MiTCR v1.1 was used to align the clonotypes against IMGT TRBV, TRBD and TRBJ reference segments. Analysis was restricted to V-J combinations with a frequency above 0.0001, which covered approximately 99% of repertoires. A TCS score was defined as the ratio between F50 (clonal expansion) and ExV (chaos), using BLOSUM62-based TCRdist between CDR3 peptides within each V-J. Welch's t-statistics and random forest reduced just over 500 V-J features to 13, which were used in a naive Bayes classifier (R e1071). In TCRdb, the public reads were trimmed at Q25 with fastp and aligned with MiXCR, with productive beta chains retained. Entries are consolidated by CDR3 protein sequence, retaining the most common genes and DNA. These V and J calls derive from TCRdb rather than the authors' analysis. Counted in this sample were approximately 400,000 distinct CDR3 sequences; roughly an eighth of them appeared once. The ten largest clones capture around 28% of the sample.

Sequencing was performed on blood. The sequence was obtained from a man over 45 with Graves' ophthalmopathy. The chain uses TRBV2 and TRBJ2-5, and possibly TRBD2, on 5 matching bases. CDR3 region: CASSVREQETQYF. Here is the DNA: TGTGCCAGCAGTGTAAGGGAGCAAGAGACCCAGTACTTC. The full variable domain, with segments outside the CDR3 supplied by the reference TRBV2 and TRBJ2-5 proteins, appears as EPEVTQTPSHQVTQMGQEVILRCVPISNHLYFYWYRQILGQKVEFLVSFYNNEISEKSEIFDDQFSVERPDGSNFTLKIRSTKLEDSAMYFCASSVREQETQYFGPGTRLLVL.